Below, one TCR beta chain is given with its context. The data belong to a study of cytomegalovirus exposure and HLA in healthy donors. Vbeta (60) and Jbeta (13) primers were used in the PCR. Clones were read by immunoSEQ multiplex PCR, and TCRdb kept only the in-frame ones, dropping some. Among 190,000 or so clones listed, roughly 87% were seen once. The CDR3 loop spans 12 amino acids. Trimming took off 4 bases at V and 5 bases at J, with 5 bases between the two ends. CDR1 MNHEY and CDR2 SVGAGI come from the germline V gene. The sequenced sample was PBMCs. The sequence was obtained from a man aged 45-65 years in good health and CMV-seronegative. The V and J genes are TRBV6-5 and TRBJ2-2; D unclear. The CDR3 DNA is TGTGCCAGCAGTTTAATGACCGGGGAGCTGTTTTTT. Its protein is CASSLMTGELFF.